Following are 19 T cell receptor beta chains from one sample sequenced in a study of cytomegalovirus exposure and HLA in healthy donors. Both 60 Vbeta primers and 13 Jbeta primers went into the PCR. Produced via immunoSEQ multiplex PCR; TCRdb's table is partial and in-frame only. The sample records some 140,000 clones, around 77% being singletons. The specimen was PBMCs. The receptors come from a man in his thirties or forties in good health and CMV-seronegative.

The rearrangement joins TRBV20-1 to TRBJ2-7, with 7 bases matching TRBD1. Germline CDR1 and CDR2: DFQATT and SNEGSKA (reference sequence). After removal of 6 bases from V and 5 bases from J, the junction contained 4 bases not matched to a gene. This CDR3 region has 11 residues. CDR3 DNA: TGCAGTGCCAAGACAGGGCACGAGCAGTACTTC. Residues: CSAKTGHEQYF.

CDR3 DNA sequence: TGTGCCAGCAGCTTACCTGGGGGACAGGGCTACGAGCAGTACTTC. Translated: CASSLPGGQGYEQYF. The J gene is TRBJ2-7, the V gene TRBV11-2, with 9 positions matching TRBD1. In germline, CDR1 is SGHAT, CDR2 FQNNGV. V was pared by 2 bases and J by 3 bases, with 5 bases of the junction left unmatched. This CDR3 spans 15 amino acids.

In this sample, this clone turned up once. The rearrangement joins TRBV28 to TRBJ2-1; 10 nucleotides agree with TRBD1. CDR3 length: 13 amino acids. Germline CDR1 is MDHEN and CDR2 is SYDVKM. CDR3 nucleotide sequence: TGTGCAGCCCAGACAGGGGGCATAAATGAGCAGTTCTTC. Amino acid sequence: CAAQTGGINEQFF.

The V and J genes are TRBV12-5 and TRBJ2-2; 13 bases fit TRBD2. CDR1 and CDR2 (germline): LGHNT, FRNRAP. CDR3 length: 15 residues. Losses at the gene ends were 3 bases for V and 5 bases for J; bases not matched to a gene: 0. This CDR3 is CASGLLAGGTGELFF. CDR3 nucleotides: TGTGCTAGTGGTTTACTAGCGGGAGGGACCGGGGAGCTGTTTTTT.

The J gene is TRBJ1-1, the V gene TRBV5-1, with 10 bases matching TRBD1. The germline gives CDR1 SGHRS, CDR2 YFSETQ. V shed 6 bases and J 2 bases; nucleotides not matched to a gene: 10. This CDR3 comprises 16 residues. Written as DNA, the CDR3 is TGCGCCAGCACCCCGGGACAGGGGCCCCAAAACACTGAAGCTTTCTTT. Encoded protein: CASTPGQGPQNTEAFF.

The J gene is TRBJ2-7, the V gene TRBV6-5; TRBD2 agrees at 7 bases. Germline-derived CDR1 and CDR2 are MNHEY and SVGAGI. J gave up 3 bases and V 6 bases, and 11 bases lay outside the gene matches. CDR3 length: 15 amino acids. The CDR3 loop reads CASSPGLAGVYEQYF. DNA for the CDR3: TGTGCCAGCAGCCCGGGGTTGGCGGGAGTCTACGAGCAGTACTTC.

The genes are TRBV27 and TRBJ2-1; tentatively, D is TRBD2 (6 bases). The V end lost 3 bases, the J end lost 0 bases, and 18 bases lay between the germline ends. Germline values: CDR1 MNHEY, CDR2 SMNVEV (reference sequence). The CDR3 extends over 18 amino acids. This CDR3 is CASSFLYPSESSYNEQFF. The DNA of the CDR3 is TGTGCCAGCAGTTTCTTATACCCTAGCGAGAGCTCCTACAATGAGCAGTTCTTC.

The rearrangement uses TRBV30 and TRBJ1-4, with no clear D. The CDR3 runs to 16 residues. Germline V lookup: CDR1 GTSNPN, CDR2 SVGIG (reference sequence). The V end lost 0 bases, the J end lost 3 bases, and 14 bases lay between the germline ends. The CDR3 loop is CAWSVLGFEPNEKLFF. The CDR3 DNA is TGTGCCTGGAGTGTACTAGGGTTCGAGCCTAATGAAAAACTGTTTTTT.

The genes are TRBV7-6 and TRBJ2-1, with TRBD1 matching 8 bases. V lost 4 bases to trimming and J lost 7 bases; unmatched junction nucleotides: 3. In germline, CDR1 is SGHVS, CDR2 FNYEAQ. The CDR3 runs 13 residues. The CDR3 sequence: CASSWTGYNEQFF. CDR3 DNA sequence: TGTGCCAGCAGCTGGACAGGGTATAATGAGCAGTTCTTC.

CDR3 coding DNA: TGTGCCAGCAGCGGGGGGACTAGCGGATCCTACGAGCAGTACTTC. Protein: CASSGGTSGSYEQYF. The chain combines TRBV6-5 with TRBJ2-7, with 11 bases identical to TRBD2. The J segment lost 1 base and the V segment lost 6 bases, leaving 5 bases of the junction unmatched. Germline CDR1 reads MNHEY; CDR2 reads SVGAGI. There are 15 residues in the CDR3.

The rearrangement joins TRBV29-1 to TRBJ1-3; D not resolved. This CDR3 is 13 amino acids long. Germline CDR1 reads SQVTM; CDR2 reads ANQGSEA. The V end was cut by 8 bases, the J end by 2 bases, with 13 bases between. The CDR3 nucleotides read TGCAGCACAGACGGAGGCCCTGGAAACACCATATATTTT. Translation: CSTDGGPGNTIYF. Variable domain in full (rest from reference TRBV29-1 and TRBJ1-3): SAVISQKPSRDICQRGTSLTIQCQVDSQVTMMFWYRQQPGQSLTLIATANQGSEATYESGFVIDKFPISRPNLTFSTLTVSNMSPEDSSIYLCSTDGGPGNTIYFGEGSWLTVV.

The CDR3 DNA reads as TGTGCCTGGAGGAGTGCGGGACAGACTGGGGAGCTGTTTTTT. Amino acid sequence: CAWRSAGQTGELFF. The V call is TRBV30, the J call TRBJ2-2; possible D gene TRBD1, 7 bases. The V end was cut by 3 bases, the J end by 8 bases, with 16 bases between. The CDR3 is made up of 14 amino acids. From germline, CDR1 is GTSNPN and CDR2 SVGIG (reference sequence).

The V and J genes are TRBV6-1 and TRBJ2-5, with 11 bases that match TRBD2. Trimming at V came to 1 base and at J to 3 bases, leaving 7 bases not matched to a gene. Germline V gives CDR1 MNHNS, CDR2 SASEGT. The CDR3 length is 17 residues. The CDR3 spells CASSEDPELAGEETQYF. In DNA, the CDR3 is TGTGCCAGCAGTGAAGACCCGGAACTAGCGGGAGAAGAGACCCAGTACTTC.

The rearrangement uses TRBV7-3 and TRBJ2-2, with a tentative D call TRBD1 (6 bases). The CDR3 covers 18 residues. Trimming stripped 2 bases from V and 3 bases from J, with 19 bases between. Germline CDR1 reads SGHTA; CDR2 reads FQGTGA. This CDR3 is CASSLANFGTQDTGELFF. The CDR3 coding sequence is TGTGCCAGCAGCTTAGCTAATTTCGGGACACAAGACACCGGGGAGCTGTTTTTT.

The sample holds one count of this clone. This chain connects TRBV9 to TRBJ1-1; a possible D gene is TRBD1 (6 bases). CDR1 SGDLS and CDR2 YYNGEE come from the germline V gene. V lost 0 bases to trimming and J lost 0 bases, with 18 bases between them. The CDR3 consists of 18 residues. For the CDR3, the DNA is TGTGCCAGCAGCGTAGCCGAGGGGGACCTGCTGATGAACACTGAAGCTTTCTTT. It codes for CASSVAEGDLLMNTEAFF. The full variable domain, in which reference TRBV9 and TRBJ1-1 provide the parts outside the CDR3, is DSGVTQTPKHLITATGQRVTLRCSPRSGDLSVYWYQQSLDQGLQFLIQYYNGEERAKGNILERFSAQQFPDLHSELNLSSLELGDSALYFCASSVAEGDLLMNTEAFFGQGTRLTVV.

This sequence joins TRBV27 and TRBJ2-2; 9 bases are a match to TRBD2. Trimming cost V 6 bases and J 0 bases; bases outside gene matches: 5. Germline CDR1 MNHEY, CDR2 SMNVEV (reference sequence). The CDR3 sequence is 16 residues long. The CDR3 here is CASRMVAGANTGELFF. CDR3 in DNA: TGTGCCAGCAGGATGGTAGCGGGGGCGAACACCGGGGAGCTGTTTTTT.

The chain couples TRBV27 to TRBJ2-7; TRBD2 matches 10 bases. Germline trimming cut 8 bases from V and 2 bases from J; bases unmatched to any gene: 6. This CDR3 has 14 residues. Germline assignment: CDR1 MNHEY and CDR2 SMNVEV (reference sequence). CDR3 in DNA: TGTGCCAGCGGCGCCAGCGGGGGGGCCTACGAGCAGTACTTC. This translates into CASGASGGAYEQYF.

The chain is built from TRBV19 and TRBJ2-1, with 9 bases identical to TRBD2. Germline V gene data show CDR1 as LNHDA and CDR2 as SQIVND (reference sequence). V shed 1 base, J shed 9 bases, and the junction held 7 bases outside the gene matches. This CDR3 has 15 residues. CDR3 amino acids: CASSIVSAGGGEQFF. As DNA, the CDR3 is TGTGCCAGTAGTATAGTCTCGGCGGGAGGGGGTGAGCAGTTCTTC.

CDR3 protein: CASSQDRGRAYEQYF. The CDR3, as DNA: TGCGCCAGCAGCCAAGATAGGGGGAGGGCCTACGAGCAGTACTTC. The chain recombines TRBV4-1 with TRBJ2-7; D may be TRBD2 (7 bases). The germline V and J ends were trimmed by 0 bases and 2 bases, with 11 bases remaining between them. Per germline, CDR1 MGHRA and CDR2 YSYEKL. This CDR3 comprises 15 residues.